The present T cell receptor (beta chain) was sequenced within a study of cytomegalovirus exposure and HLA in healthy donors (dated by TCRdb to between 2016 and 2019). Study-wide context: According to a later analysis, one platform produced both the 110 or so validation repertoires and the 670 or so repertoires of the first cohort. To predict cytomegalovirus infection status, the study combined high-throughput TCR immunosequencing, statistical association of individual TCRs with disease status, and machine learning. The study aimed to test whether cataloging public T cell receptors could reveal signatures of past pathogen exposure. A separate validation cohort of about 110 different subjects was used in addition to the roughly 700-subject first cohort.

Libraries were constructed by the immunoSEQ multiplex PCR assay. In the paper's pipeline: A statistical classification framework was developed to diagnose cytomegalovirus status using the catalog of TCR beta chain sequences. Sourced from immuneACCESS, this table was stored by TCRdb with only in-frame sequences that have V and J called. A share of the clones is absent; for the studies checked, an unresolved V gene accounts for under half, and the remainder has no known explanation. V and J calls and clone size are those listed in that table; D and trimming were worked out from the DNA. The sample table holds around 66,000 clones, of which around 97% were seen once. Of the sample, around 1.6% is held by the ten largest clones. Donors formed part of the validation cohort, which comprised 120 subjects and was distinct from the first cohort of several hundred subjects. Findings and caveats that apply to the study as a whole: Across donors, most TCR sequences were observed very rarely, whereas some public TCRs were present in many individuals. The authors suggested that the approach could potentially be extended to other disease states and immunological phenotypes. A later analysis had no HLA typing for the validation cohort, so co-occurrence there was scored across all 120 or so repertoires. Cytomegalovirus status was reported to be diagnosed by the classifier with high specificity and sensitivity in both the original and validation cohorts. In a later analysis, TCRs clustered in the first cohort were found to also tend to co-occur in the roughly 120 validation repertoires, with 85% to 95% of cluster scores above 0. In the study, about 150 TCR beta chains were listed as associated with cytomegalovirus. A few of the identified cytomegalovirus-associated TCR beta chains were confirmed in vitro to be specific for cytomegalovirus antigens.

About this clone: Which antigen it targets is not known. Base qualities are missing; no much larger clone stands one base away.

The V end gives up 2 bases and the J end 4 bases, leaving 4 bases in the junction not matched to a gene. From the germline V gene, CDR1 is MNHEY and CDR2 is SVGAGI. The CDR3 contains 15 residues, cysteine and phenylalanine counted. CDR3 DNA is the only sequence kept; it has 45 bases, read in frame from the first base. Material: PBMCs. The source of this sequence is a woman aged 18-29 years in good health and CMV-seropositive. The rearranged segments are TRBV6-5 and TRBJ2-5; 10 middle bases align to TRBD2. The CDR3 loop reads CASSYRTSGVETQYF. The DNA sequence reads TGTGCCAGCAGTTACCGGACTAGCGGTGTAGAGACCCAGTACTTC.